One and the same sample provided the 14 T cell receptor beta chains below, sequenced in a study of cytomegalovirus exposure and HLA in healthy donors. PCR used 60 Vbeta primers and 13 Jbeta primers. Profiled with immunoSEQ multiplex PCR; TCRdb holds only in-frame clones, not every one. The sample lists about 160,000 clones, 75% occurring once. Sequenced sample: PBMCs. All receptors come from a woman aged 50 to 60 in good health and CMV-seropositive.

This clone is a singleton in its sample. Here the CDR3 reads CASIAGAQETQYF. For the CDR3, the DNA is TGTGCCAGCATAGCGGGGGCCCAAGAGACCCAGTACTTC. The genes are TRBV7-9 and TRBJ2-5, with 9 bases fitting TRBD2. The CDR3 extends over 13 amino acids. The germline V gene has CDR1 SEHNR and CDR2 FQNEAQ (reference sequence). J gave up 1 base and V 7 bases, and 1 base lay outside the gene matches.

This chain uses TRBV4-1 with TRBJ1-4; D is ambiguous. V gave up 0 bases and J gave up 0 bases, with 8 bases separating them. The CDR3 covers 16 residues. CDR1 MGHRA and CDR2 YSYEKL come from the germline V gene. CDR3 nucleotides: TGCGCCAGCAGCCAAGATCCGCGGGCAACTAATGAAAAACTGTTTTTT. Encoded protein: CASSQDPRATNEKLFF.

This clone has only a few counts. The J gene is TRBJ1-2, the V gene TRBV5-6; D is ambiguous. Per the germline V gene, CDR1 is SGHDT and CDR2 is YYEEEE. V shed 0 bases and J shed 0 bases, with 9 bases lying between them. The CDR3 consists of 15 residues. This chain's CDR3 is CASSLAVQPNYGYTF. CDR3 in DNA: TGTGCCAGCAGCTTGGCGGTCCAACCTAACTATGGCTACACCTTC.

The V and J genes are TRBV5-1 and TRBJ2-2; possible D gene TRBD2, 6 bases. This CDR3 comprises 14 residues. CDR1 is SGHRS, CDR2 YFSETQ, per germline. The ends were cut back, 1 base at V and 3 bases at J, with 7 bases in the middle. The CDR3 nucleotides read TGCGCCAGCAGCTTGTTAGCGGACACCGGGGAGCTGTTTTTT. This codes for CASSLLADTGELFF.

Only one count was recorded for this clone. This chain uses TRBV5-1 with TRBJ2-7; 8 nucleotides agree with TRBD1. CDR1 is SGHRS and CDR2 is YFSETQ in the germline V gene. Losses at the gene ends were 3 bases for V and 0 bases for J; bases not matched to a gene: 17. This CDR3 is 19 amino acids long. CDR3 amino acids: CASSSPAGRGPRDSYEQYF. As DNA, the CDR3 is TGCGCCAGCAGCTCGCCAGCTGGCAGGGGGCCAAGGGACTCCTACGAGCAGTACTTC. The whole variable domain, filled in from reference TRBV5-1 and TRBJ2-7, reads KAGVTQTPRYLIKTRGQQVTLSCSPISGHRSVSWYQQTPGQGLQFLFEYFSETQRNKGNFPGRFSGRQFSNSRSEMNVSTLELGDSALYLCASSSPAGRGPRDSYEQYFGPGTRLTVT.

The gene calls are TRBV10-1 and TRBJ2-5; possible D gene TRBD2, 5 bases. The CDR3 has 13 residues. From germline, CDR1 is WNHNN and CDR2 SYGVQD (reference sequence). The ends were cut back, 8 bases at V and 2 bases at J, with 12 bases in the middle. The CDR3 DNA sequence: TGCGCCAGCTCCCACAGCGGTCAAGAGACCCAGTACTTC. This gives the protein CASSHSGQETQYF.

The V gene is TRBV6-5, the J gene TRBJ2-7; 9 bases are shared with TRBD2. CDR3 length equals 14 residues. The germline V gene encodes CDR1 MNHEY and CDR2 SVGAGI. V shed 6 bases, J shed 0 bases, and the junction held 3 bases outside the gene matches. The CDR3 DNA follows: TGTGCCAGCAGCGCGGGGGGGCCCTCCTACGAGCAGTACTTC. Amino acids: CASSAGGPSYEQYF.

CDR3 DNA sequence: TGTGCTAGTGGCGGACATGTCTATGGCTACACCTTC. This codes for CASGGHVYGYTF. This sequence joins TRBV12-5 and TRBJ1-2; D might be TRBD1 (5 bases). Trimming shortened V by 6 bases and J by 4 bases, and 9 bases separated the two germline ends. This CDR3 is built from 12 residues. Germline CDR1 and CDR2: LGHNT and FRNRAP.

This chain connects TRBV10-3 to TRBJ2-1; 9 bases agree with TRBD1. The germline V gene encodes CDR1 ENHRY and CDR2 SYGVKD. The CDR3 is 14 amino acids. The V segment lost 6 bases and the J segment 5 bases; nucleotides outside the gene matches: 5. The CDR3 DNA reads TGTGCCATCAGCCGGGACAGGGAAGACAATGAGCAGTTCTTC. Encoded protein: CAISRDREDNEQFF.

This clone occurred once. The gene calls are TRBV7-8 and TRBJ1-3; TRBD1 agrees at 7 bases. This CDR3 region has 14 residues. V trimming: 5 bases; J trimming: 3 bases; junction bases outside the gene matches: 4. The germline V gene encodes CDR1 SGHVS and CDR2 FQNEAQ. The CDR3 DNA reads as TGTGCCAGCAGCCCCCGGGACAGTGGAAACACCATATATTTT. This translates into CASSPRDSGNTIYF.

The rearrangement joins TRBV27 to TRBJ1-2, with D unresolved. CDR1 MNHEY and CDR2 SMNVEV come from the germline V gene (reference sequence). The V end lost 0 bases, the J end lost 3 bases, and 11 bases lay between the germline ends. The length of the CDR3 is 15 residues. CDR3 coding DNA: TGTGCCAGCAGTTTATCCCTCGGGGTGGACTATGGCTACACCTTC. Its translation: CASSLSLGVDYGYTF.

The CDR3 nucleotides read TGTGCCAGCAGCGTAGGGGGGGACACCGGGGAGCTGTTTTTT. This encodes CASSVGGDTGELFF. The rearrangement links TRBV9 to TRBJ2-2; tentative D call: TRBD2 (6 bases). The CDR3 extends over 14 amino acids. Deletions cut 0 bases from V and 3 bases from J, with 6 bases between. Germline V gene data show CDR1 as SGDLS and CDR2 as YYNGEE.

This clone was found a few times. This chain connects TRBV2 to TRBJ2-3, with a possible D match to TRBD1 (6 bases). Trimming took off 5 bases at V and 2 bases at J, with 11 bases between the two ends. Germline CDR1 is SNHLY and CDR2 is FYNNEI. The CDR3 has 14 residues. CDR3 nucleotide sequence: TGTGCCAGCAGTAACAGGGACCTCACAGATACGCAGTATTTT. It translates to CASSNRDLTDTQYF.

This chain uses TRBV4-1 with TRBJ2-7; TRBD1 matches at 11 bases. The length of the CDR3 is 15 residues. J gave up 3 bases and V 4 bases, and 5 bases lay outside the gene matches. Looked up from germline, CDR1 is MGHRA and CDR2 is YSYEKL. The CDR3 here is CASSPGQGAFYEQYF. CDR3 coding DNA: TGCGCCAGCAGCCCCGGACAGGGGGCGTTCTACGAGCAGTACTTC.